This T cell receptor (beta chain) appears in the sequencing data of a study of T cells in Graves' hyperthyroidism and ophthalmopathy. To note about this clonotype: Its antigen is unidentified.

A NOSPECS grade of at least 4, a Clinical Activity Score of at least 3 and duration under 3 months were recorded in ophthalmopathy patients. Patients showing uncontrolled infection, other autoimmune disease, pregnancy or lactation were ineligible. Diagnostic decisions used clinical symptoms, serum thyroxine and TRAb, thyroid ultrasound and orbital computed tomography. Study results and limitations: Within blood appeared most thyroid clonotypes that had expanded above 0.001.

Germline assignment: CDR1 SGHAT and CDR2 FQNNGV. V was cut by 2 bases and J by 7 bases, with 9 bases left in between. This CDR3 contains 13 residues. It was RNA transcripts that yielded the amplified TCR beta CDR3 regions. The study used the HTBI primer set for a first-round RT-PCR of the TCR CDR3. TCRdb processed the multiplex PCR reads anew with MiXCR; each CDR3 protein has one entry. Here the sample spans about 260,000 distinct CDR3 sequences, 22% being singletons. The chain links TRBV11-2 to TRBJ2-1, with D unclear. The sequence was collected from a man younger than 45 with Graves' ophthalmopathy. Sequenced input: blood. The CDR3: CASSLFERNEQFF. DNA of the CDR3: TGTGCCAGCAGCTTATTTGAGCGAAATGAGCAGTTCTTC.